This TCR beta chain emerged from a study of CD8 T cells in ankylosing spondylitis. The study, taken as a whole, reports: Disease-linked clones reportedly concentrated significantly in matched ankylosing spondylitis synovial fluid. Seemingly characteristic of ankylosing spondylitis blood was a TCR beta motif consisting of eight highly homologous variants.

TCR beta libraries were made by quantitative 5'-RACE with molecular barcodes. TCRdb called the 5' RACE reads again in MiXCR, with one record for every CDR3 protein. The sample holds about 400,000 distinct CDR3 sequences, more than 20% seen once. This clonotype has more than one count but fewer than ten. What it recognizes is unknown. The CDR3 covers 16 residues. The germline gives CDR1 DFQATT, CDR2 SNEGSKA (reference sequence). V lost 2 bases to trimming and J lost 3 bases; unmatched junction nucleotides: 6. This sequence joins TRBV20-1 and TRBJ2-2; 10 nucleotides line up with TRBD2. This TCR was recovered from a male donor with ankylosing spondylitis. Sequencing used blood, either unsorted or a sorted T cell fraction (not recorded which). The CDR3 loop is CSARLAGVRDTGELFF. CDR3 DNA sequence: TGCAGTGCTAGACTAGCGGGAGTGCGTGACACCGGGGAGCTGTTTTTT.